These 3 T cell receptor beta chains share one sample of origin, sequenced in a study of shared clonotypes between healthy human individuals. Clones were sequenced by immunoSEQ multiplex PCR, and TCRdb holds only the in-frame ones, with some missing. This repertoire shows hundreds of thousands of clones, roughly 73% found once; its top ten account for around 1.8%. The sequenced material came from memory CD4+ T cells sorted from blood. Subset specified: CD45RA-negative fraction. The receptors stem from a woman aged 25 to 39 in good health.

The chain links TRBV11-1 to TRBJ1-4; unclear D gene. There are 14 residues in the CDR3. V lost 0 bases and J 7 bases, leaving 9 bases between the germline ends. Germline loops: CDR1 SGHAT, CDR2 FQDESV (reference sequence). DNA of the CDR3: TGTGCCAGCAGCTTAGCGCAAGTCGGTGAAAAACTGTTTTTT. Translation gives CASSLAQVGEKLFF.

Here the CDR3 reads CARGLAGASSYEQYF. The CDR3 DNA is TGTGCCAGGGGATTAGCGGGAGCTAGCTCCTACGAGCAGTACTTC. The V call is TRBV7-2, the J call TRBJ2-7; 9 bases match TRBD2. Germline-derived CDR1 and CDR2 are SGHTA and FQGNSA. The CDR3 extends over 15 amino acids. The J segment lost 0 bases and the V segment lost 9 bases, leaving 9 bases of the junction unmatched.

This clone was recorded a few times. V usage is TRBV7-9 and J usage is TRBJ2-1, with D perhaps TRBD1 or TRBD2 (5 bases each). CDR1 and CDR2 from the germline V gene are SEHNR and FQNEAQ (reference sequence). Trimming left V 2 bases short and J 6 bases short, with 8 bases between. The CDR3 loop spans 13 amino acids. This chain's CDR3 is CASSLYGGNEQFF. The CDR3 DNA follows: TGTGCCAGCAGCTTATATGGGGGCAATGAGCAGTTCTTC.